The rows below give T cell receptor beta chains drawn from one sample of a study of cytomegalovirus exposure and HLA in healthy donors. The table came from immunoSEQ multiplex PCR; TCRdb's copy has only in-frame clones and leaves some out. The table has approximately 100,000 clones, about 93% seen once. Sequencing used PBMCs. The receptors come from a woman aged 25 to 39 in good health and CMV-seropositive. Each CDR3 is given with its conserved first and last residue. The D gene is left open where the match is weak. A row's size may be missing; if present it is once, few, many or a size class.

D gene	clone size	J gene	V gene	CDR3 protein	CDR3 DNA
TRBD2	NA	TRBJ2-1	TRBV7-2	CASSLSSGAPYNEQFF	TGTGCCAGCAGCTTATCTAGCGGGGCACCCTACAATGAGCAGTTCTTC
TRBD2	NA	TRBJ2-1	TRBV7-9	CASSTSGNPAWNEQFF	TGTGCCAGCAGCACCAGCGGGAACCCCGCATGGAATGAGCAGTTCTTC
NA	NA	TRBJ1-2	TRBV7-2	CASSSSGGNYGYTF	TGTGCCAGCAGCTCCAGTGGGGGGAACTATGGCTACACCTTC
NA	NA	TRBJ1-4	TRBV6-6	CASILRGGEKLFF	TGTGCCAGCATCCTCCGGGGTGGTGAAAAACTGTTTTTT
TRBD2	NA	TRBJ2-3	TRBV6-1	CASSVPAGGVTDTQYF	TGTGCCAGCAGTGTTCCAGCGGGAGGTGTCACAGATACGCAGTATTTT
NA	NA	TRBJ1-5	TRBV28	CASRSHQPQHF	TGTGCCAGCAGGAGTCATCAGCCCCAGCATTTT
NA	NA	TRBJ2-4	TRBV11-3	CASSLRALIPLAKNIQYF	TGTGCCAGCAGCTTGCGGGCCCTAATCCCTCTAGCCAAAAACATTCAGTACTTC
TRBD2	NA	TRBJ2-7	TRBV6-5	CASTLAGLNYEQYF	TGTGCCAGCACACTAGCGGGGCTCAACTACGAGCAGTACTTC
NA	once	TRBJ1-4	TRBV5-1	CASSLVGRDEKLFF	TGCGCCAGCAGCTTGGTGGGGAGGGACGAAAAACTGTTTTTT
TRBD1	NA	TRBJ1-5	TRBV28	CASSLGGVRDSPVVRPQHF	TGTGCCAGCAGTTTGGGTGGCGTCCGGGACAGCCCCGTGGTCAGGCCCCAGCATTTT